The 26 T cell receptor beta chains reported below all come from one sample, sequenced in a study of breast tumors, draining lymph nodes, adjacent tissues. MiXCR was run by TCRdb on the multiplex PCR reads, yielding one entry per CDR3 protein. The data show some 22,000 distinct CDR3 sequences, with about 60% seen just once and roughly an eighth held by the top ten. The sample consisted of breast tumor tissue. The source is a female donor with breast cancer. Some clones in this sample may be carry-over from other donors' samples.

The gene calls are TRBV6-2 or TRBV6-3 and TRBJ2-1; D possibly corresponds to TRBD1 (6 bases). Germline V gives CDR1 MNHEY, CDR2 SVGEGT. The ends were cut back, 6 bases at V and 8 bases at J, with 23 bases in the middle. CDR3 length equals 16 residues. CDR3 protein: CASRGIDRNFGDEQFF. Here the CDR3 DNA reads TGTGCCAGCAGGGGAATTGACAGGAACTTCGGGGATGAGCAGTTCTTC.

This clonotype came up once. The gene calls are TRBV24-1 and TRBJ1-5; 7 nucleotides align to TRBD1. The CDR3 is 14 residues long. V shed 2 bases and J 6 bases; nucleotides not matched to a gene: 3. Looked up from germline, CDR1 is KGHDR and CDR2 is SFDVKD. Here the CDR3 DNA reads TGTGCCACCAGTGATTCCCCAGGGGGTCAGCCCCAGCATTTT. It yields the protein CATSDSPGGQPQHF.

This clonotype occurred once. The V call is TRBV19, the J call TRBJ2-3; 7 bases map to TRBD1. The CDR3 is 16 residues long. After removal of 6 bases from V and 0 bases from J, the junction contained 9 bases not matched to a gene. Germline V lookup: CDR1 LNHDA, CDR2 SQIVND (reference sequence). The CDR3 bases are TGTGCCAGTAGATTACAGGGGACCTCTAGCACAGATACGCAGTATTTT. This codes for CASRLQGTSSTDTQYF.

The chain couples TRBV15 to TRBJ1-4; 8 bases map to TRBD1. Per germline, CDR1 LNHNV and CDR2 YYDKDF (reference sequence). Trimming cost V 1 base and J 8 bases; bases outside gene matches: 12. The CDR3 contains 17 residues. The CDR3 loop reads CATSRGTLWTGNEKLFF. The DNA for the CDR3 is TGTGCCACCAGCAGAGGAACCTTGTGGACAGGGAACGAAAAACTGTTTTTT.

The rearrangement joins TRBV3-1 to TRBJ1-3; 7 nucleotides match TRBD1. The CDR3 has 15 residues. Germline CDR1 is LGHDT and CDR2 is YNNKEL (reference sequence). The junction had 5 bases not matched to a gene; V was cut back by 2 bases and J by 4 bases. CDR3 sequence: CASSQLTGPGNTIYF. CDR3 in DNA: TGTGCCAGCAGCCAACTGACAGGGCCAGGAAACACCATATATTTT.

This clonotype was recorded many times. A read error may explain this, as a much larger clone is one base away. The chain carries TRBV20-1 and TRBJ2-5; TRBD2 aligns across 8 bases. CDR3 size: 12 residues. Germline CDR1 is DFQATT and CDR2 is SNEGSKA (reference sequence). The CDR3 sequence: CSVTSGQETPYF. CDR3 in DNA: TGCAGTGTTACTAGCGGCCAAGAGACCCCGTACTTC.

This rearrangement joins TRBV6-1 to TRBJ1-2; no clear D. The CDR3 spans 13 residues. CDR1 and CDR2 from the germline V gene are MNHNS and SASEGT. Between the trimmed V and J ends, which lost 1 base and 7 bases, there was a span of 10 bases. CDR3 residues: CASSEELYLGYTF. CDR3 DNA: TGTGCCAGCAGTGAAGAACTGTACCTTGGCTACACCTTC.

The chain links TRBV9 to TRBJ1-1; D may be TRBD1 (5 bases). The CDR3 is 14 residues long. Trimming stripped 3 bases from V and 6 bases from J, with 15 bases between. Germline CDR1 SGDLS, CDR2 YYNGEE. CDR3 sequence (DNA): TGTGCCAGCAGCGCTCACCCGGGGGGTCCTGAAGCTTTCTTT. Amino acids: CASSAHPGGPEAFF.

This clonotype was counted a single time. A much larger clone lies one base from this, so it may be a read error. The chain couples TRBV29-1 to TRBJ1-1, with D uncertain. The V end lost 1 base, the J end lost 2 bases, and 11 bases lay between the germline ends. The CDR3 totals 14 residues. CDR1 and CDR2 (germline): SQVTM, ANQGSEA. The CDR3 region has the DNA TGCAGCGTTGAAGCATTCGGGCAAAACACTGAAGCTTTCTTT. Its protein is CSVEAFGQNTEAFF.

The CDR3 coding sequence is TGTGCCAGTGAAAGGGGACTGCAAGGTAACGAGCAGTACTTC. It encodes CASERGLQGNEQYF. V and J are TRBV2 and TRBJ2-7, with a possible D match to TRBD2 (6 bases). The CDR3 covers 14 residues. With 9 bases removed from V and 5 bases from J, the gap between germline ends came to 20 bases. CDR1 SNHLY and CDR2 FYNNEI come from the germline V gene.

A few counts support this clonotype. The chain has TRBV5-1 and TRBJ2-7; 8 nucleotides match TRBD1. Trimming cost V 1 base and J 2 bases; bases outside gene matches: 11. Germline CDR1 SGHRS, CDR2 YFSETQ. The CDR3 is 17 residues long. Here the CDR3 reads CASSLRVGTGDAYEQYF. CDR3 coding DNA: TGCGCCAGCAGCTTGAGGGTGGGGACAGGCGACGCCTACGAGCAGTACTTC.

This clonotype is classed as medium-sized. The genes are TRBV4-1 and TRBJ2-1; D not certain. The CDR3 is 12 amino acids. The germline gives CDR1 MGHRA, CDR2 YSYEKL. The V gene lost 0 bases and the J gene lost 10 bases, with 7 bases spanning the gap. The CDR3 bases are TGCGCCAGCAGCCAAGATCCGGACGAGCAGTTCTTC. It yields the protein CASSQDPDEQFF.

This chain connects TRBV11-2 to TRBJ2-3, with 12 bases lining up with TRBD2. Unmatched junction bases numbered 8, after V lost 5 bases and J lost 2 bases. From germline, CDR1 is SGHAT and CDR2 FQNNGV. There are 17 residues in the CDR3. As DNA, the CDR3 is TGTGCCAGCAGCCTCCCTGGACTAGCGGGGTCCACAGATACGCAGTATTTT. It translates to CASSLPGLAGSTDTQYF.

By share, this clonotype ranks as medium-sized. The chain employs TRBV2 and TRBJ2-7; a possible D gene is TRBD2 (5 bases). The germline CDR1 and CDR2 sequences are SNHLY and FYNNEI. V lost 6 bases and J 0 bases, leaving 9 bases between the germline ends. This CDR3 region has 13 residues. The CDR3 sequence is CASRDWHSYEQYF. The CDR3 DNA reads TGTGCCAGCAGGGACTGGCACTCCTACGAGCAGTACTTC.

The J gene is TRBJ2-1, the V gene TRBV15; possible D gene TRBD2, 6 bases. With 6 bases removed from V and 10 bases from J, the gap between germline ends came to 13 bases. The germline gives CDR1 LNHNV, CDR2 YYDKDF (reference sequence). This CDR3 has 12 residues. Here the CDR3 DNA reads TGTGCCACCAGACTAGCTTTAGGCGAGCAGTTCTTC. Translating gives CATRLALGEQFF.

This clonotype was seen many times. V usage is TRBV11-2 and J usage is TRBJ2-2; 10 bases fit TRBD2. CDR1 is SGHAT, CDR2 FQNNGV, per germline. After removal of 5 bases from V and 7 bases from J, the junction contained 10 bases not matched to a gene. CDR3 length: 16 amino acids. CDR3 DNA: TGTGCCAGCAGCGCCCGTGGGACTAGCGTAAACGGGGAGCTGTTTTTT. It is translated as CASSARGTSVNGELFF.

This rearrangement joins TRBV7-2 to TRBJ2-7; tentatively, D is TRBD2 (6 bases). V shed 4 bases and J shed 6 bases, with 16 bases lying between them. The CDR3 length is 14 residues. Germline loops: CDR1 SGHTA, CDR2 FQGNSA. CDR3 sequence: CASSSGGASGEQYF. CDR3 in DNA: TGTGCCAGCAGCTCAGGCGGGGCCTCGGGCGAGCAGTACTTC.

The V call is TRBV7-2, the J call TRBJ1-2; tentative D call: TRBD1 (5 bases). This CDR3 has 15 amino acids. Trimming took off 5 bases at V and 6 bases at J, with 19 bases between the two ends. Germline V lookup: CDR1 SGHTA, CDR2 FQGNSA. In nucleotides, the CDR3 is TGTGCCAGCAGCCCTCAAACAGGATCGCGAAATGGCTACACCTTC. The encoded protein is CASSPQTGSRNGYTF.

This clonotype was found once. V and J are TRBV7-3 and TRBJ1-2, with D possibly TRBD1 on 5 matching bases. There are 15 residues in the CDR3. The germline gives CDR1 SGHTA, CDR2 FQGTGA. Trimming shortened V by 0 bases and J by 4 bases, and 12 bases separated the two germline ends. CDR3 bases: TGTGCCAGCAGCTTAACGCGTGCAGGGAGCTATGGCTACACCTTC. Its translation is CASSLTRAGSYGYTF.

The chain carries TRBV27 and TRBJ2-5; D may be TRBD1 (6 bases). Per germline, CDR1 MNHEY and CDR2 SMNVEV (reference sequence). CDR3 size: 14 residues. V shed 5 bases and J shed 2 bases, with 12 bases lying between them. CDR3: CASSLGQSQETQYF. The DNA for the CDR3 is TGTGCCAGCAGTCTCGGACAGAGTCAAGAGACCCAGTACTTC.

The J gene is TRBJ2-7, the V gene TRBV12-3 or TRBV12-4; weak D call: TRBD1 (6 bases). V was pared by 6 bases and J by 3 bases, with 12 bases between. The CDR3 sequence is 13 residues long. Written as DNA, the CDR3 is TGTGCCAGCAGACCTACAGGGAGCTACGAGCAGTACTTC. It is translated as CASRPTGSYEQYF.

The chain links TRBV9 to TRBJ1-3; no reliable D call. The CDR3 is 13 amino acids. V dropped 3 bases and J dropped 4 bases, with 8 bases sitting between them. The V gene's germline CDR1 is SGDLS and CDR2 YYNGEE. CDR3 coding DNA: TGTGCCAGCAGCGCCCAGAAGGGAAACACCATATATTTT. It codes for CASSAQKGNTIYF. The whole variable domain, filled in from reference TRBV9 and TRBJ1-3, reads DSGVTQTPKHLITATGQRVTLRCSPRSGDLSVYWYQQSLDQGLQFLIQYYNGEERAKGNILERFSAQQFPDLHSELNLSSLELGDSALYFCASSAQKGNTIYFGEGSWLTVV.

This clonotype is labeled medium-sized. This chain joins TRBV7-9 and TRBJ2-7; TRBD1 is a possible D gene (5 bases). The germline gives CDR1 SEHNR, CDR2 FQNEAQ (reference sequence). The CDR3 has 12 residues. Deletions cut 4 bases from V and 6 bases from J, with 10 bases between. The CDR3 DNA follows: TGTGCCAGCAGCTCCGACAGCCTCGAGCAGTACTTC. Translation gives CASSSDSLEQYF.

This clonotype was counted ten times or more. The chain combines TRBV27 with TRBJ2-3, with 15 bases aligning to TRBD2. The CDR3 spans 16 residues. V shed 6 bases, J shed 3 bases, and the junction held 4 bases outside the gene matches. Germline lookup yields CDR1 MNHEY and CDR2 SMNVEV (reference sequence). CDR3: CASRRGTSGRTDTQYF. Written as DNA, the CDR3 is TGTGCCAGCAGGAGAGGGACTAGCGGGAGGACAGATACGCAGTATTTT.

This clonotype has ten or more counts. The chain joins TRBV5-6 to TRBJ2-1; D unresolved. V shed 0 bases and J shed 6 bases, with 13 bases lying between them. Germline lookup yields CDR1 SGHDT and CDR2 YYEEEE. The length of the CDR3 is 15 residues. CDR3 DNA: TGTGCCAGCAGCTTGGGACCCCGAATAGGCAATGAGCAGTTCTTC. Residues: CASSLGPRIGNEQFF.

This rearrangement joins TRBV5-1 to TRBJ1-2; tentatively, D is TRBD1 (5 bases). The germline V gene encodes CDR1 SGHRS and CDR2 YFSETQ. The V end was cut by 4 bases, the J end by 6 bases, with 16 bases between. This CDR3 region has 14 residues. As DNA, the CDR3 is TGCGCCAGCAGCCTCGGGCAGGGACGGAATGGCTACACCTTC. Translating gives CASSLGQGRNGYTF.